Presented here are 15 T cell receptor beta chains from one specimen sequenced in a study of post-analysis software for immune sequencing data. Antigen specificity for these receptors is unknown. Study-wide results and limits: In patients, about 5 TRBV segments were more frequent than in controls, with TRBV5-6, TRBV5-1 and TRBV20-1 among them.

TCR beta cDNA libraries had unique molecular identifiers. TCRdb called the PCR reads again in MiXCR, with one record for every CDR3 protein. The data show fewer than 900,000 distinct CDR3 sequences, with around 42% seen just once and approximately 4.4% held by the top ten. The sequenced material came from blood. The source of these receptors is a girl aged 5 to 17 with multiple sclerosis.

The rearrangement joins TRBV10-3 to TRBJ2-1, with D hard to call. This CDR3 spans 14 amino acids. From germline, CDR1 is ENHRY and CDR2 SYGVKD. Trimming cost V 3 bases and J 3 bases, with 9 bases left between them. CDR3 loop: CAISEEQYYNEQFF. CDR3 nucleotides: TGTGCCATCAGTGAAGAACAGTACTACAATGAGCAGTTCTTC.

The chain couples TRBV10-3 to TRBJ2-6; tentative D call: TRBD1 (6 bases). Germline-derived CDR1 and CDR2 are ENHRY and SYGVKD. The CDR3 extends over 16 amino acids. V shed 2 bases and J shed 2 bases, with 10 bases lying between them. CDR3 sequence: CAISETAGAGANVLTF. The CDR3 DNA reads TGTGCCATCAGTGAGACCGCAGGGGCTGGGGCCAACGTCCTGACTTTC.

This clonotype was seen a few times. V and J are TRBV24-1 and TRBJ2-1, with a possible D match to TRBD2 (5 bases). Deletions cut 5 bases from V and 9 bases from J, with 13 bases between. Germline CDR1 KGHDR, CDR2 SFDVKD. The CDR3 contains 13 residues. The CDR3 DNA is TGTGCCACCAGTGGGCCCTCCCGGGGTGAGCAGTTCTTC. It is translated as CATSGPSRGEQFF.

Only a few counts were recorded for this clonotype. This rearrangement joins TRBV12-3 or TRBV12-4 to TRBJ2-1, with TRBD2 identical over 11 bases. J lost 4 bases, V lost 5 bases, and 4 bases had no gene match. This CDR3 is built from 15 residues. CDR3 amino acids: CASSGTSGNYNEQFF. The DNA of the CDR3 is TGTGCCAGCAGTGGGACTAGCGGCAATTACAATGAGCAGTTCTTC.

The chain uses TRBV6-4 and TRBJ2-1; D uncertain. Germline assignment: CDR1 MRHNA and CDR2 SNTAGT. The CDR3 is 14 amino acids. Deletions cut 6 bases from V and 7 bases from J, with 16 bases between. CDR3 nucleotides: TGTGCCAGCAGGTGGGCAGAGGTGGGGAATGAGCAGTTCTTC. As protein: CASRWAEVGNEQFF.

The chain employs TRBV7-9 and TRBJ2-1; 12 bases are shared with TRBD2. In germline, CDR1 is SEHNR, CDR2 FQNEAQ (reference sequence). V lost 0 bases, J lost 2 bases, and 11 bases stayed unmatched. The CDR3 totals 20 residues. The CDR3 reads CASSLASFLAGGLPYNEQFF. The CDR3 coding sequence is TGTGCCAGCAGCTTAGCGAGTTTCCTAGCGGGAGGGCTTCCCTACAATGAGCAGTTCTTC.

In its sample, this clonotype was seen a few times. The genes are TRBV7-9 and TRBJ2-5, with D tentatively TRBD1 (6 bases). Matching the DNA end better, TRBJ2-7 makes the J call doubtful. CDR1 is SEHNR, CDR2 FQNEAQ, per germline (reference sequence). There are 14 residues in the CDR3. The CDR3: CASSLSPGDHEQYF. In DNA form, the CDR3 reads TGTGCCAGCAGCTTATCCCCAGGGGACCACGAGCAGTACTTC.

The V gene is TRBV6-1, the J gene TRBJ2-5, with 9 bases aligning to TRBD2. The germline CDR1 and CDR2 sequences are MNHNS and SASEGT. There are 15 residues in the CDR3. Germline trimming cut 3 bases from V and 5 bases from J; bases unmatched to any gene: 7. The CDR3 DNA follows: TGTGCCAGCAGTGAGCTTAGCGGGGGTGGGGAGACCCAGTACTTC. This codes for CASSELSGGGETQYF.

This clonotype has just a few counts. At one end, the junction sequence differs from germline, possibly due to a read error. This sequence joins TRBV4-3 and TRBJ1-1, with 9 bases aligning to TRBD1. The germline V gene has CDR1 LGHNA and CDR2 YSLEER. CDR3 length: 16 amino acids. CDR3 loop: CASSRGTGFGDTEAFF. The CDR3 DNA reads TGCGCCAGCAGCCGCGGGACAGGGTTCGGGGACACTGAGGCTTTCTTT.

This sequence joins TRBV4-2 and TRBJ2-7, with 12 bases identical to TRBD2. V lost 3 bases to trimming and J lost 5 bases; unmatched junction nucleotides: 5. CDR1 and CDR2 (germline): LGHNA, YNFKEQ. The CDR3 totals 15 residues. CDR3 amino acids: CASSQMTSGRNEQYF. The CDR3 DNA reads TGTGCCAGCAGCCAGATGACTAGCGGGAGAAACGAGCAGTACTTC.

The chain joins TRBV5-1 to TRBJ2-1; D unclear. Trimming stripped 0 bases from V and 5 bases from J, with 9 bases between. Germline-derived CDR1 and CDR2 are SGHRS and YFSETQ. The CDR3 is made up of 14 amino acids. DNA of the CDR3: TGCGCCAGCAGCTTGGGGGCGGTCCACAATGAGCAGTTCTTC. Its translation is CASSLGAVHNEQFF.

This clonotype was detected only a few times. This chain uses TRBV7-9 with TRBJ1-1; D remains ambiguous. Germline CDR1 is SEHNR and CDR2 is FQNEAQ (reference sequence). CDR3 length: 15 amino acids. Trimming stripped 0 bases from V and 1 base from J, with 9 bases between. The CDR3 loop is CASSLAYGENTEAFF. DNA of the CDR3: TGTGCCAGCAGCTTAGCGTATGGGGAGAACACTGAAGCTTTCTTT. Variable domain in full (rest from reference TRBV7-9 and TRBJ1-1): DTGVSQNPRHKITKRGQNVTFRCDPISEHNRLYWYRQTLGQGPEFLTYFQNEAQLEKSRLLSDRFSAERPKGSFSTLEIQRTEQGDSAMYLCASSLAYGENTEAFFGQGTRLTVV.

This clonotype was recorded only once. V and J are TRBV20-1 and TRBJ2-4, with 11 positions matching TRBD2. This CDR3 has 16 residues. J gave up 9 bases and V 5 bases, and 15 bases lay outside the gene matches. Germline V gives CDR1 DFQATT, CDR2 SNEGSKA (reference sequence). The CDR3 region is CSAVQGLAGGLAIQYF. The DNA for the CDR3 is TGCAGTGCTGTACAAGGACTAGCGGGTGGCCTTGCCATTCAGTACTTC.

V and J are TRBV27 and TRBJ2-5; D uncertain. The J call may be mistaken, given a closer DNA end match to TRBJ2-7. Germline V gene sequence: CDR1 MNHEY, CDR2 SMNVEV (reference sequence). The CDR3 is 13 residues long. The CDR3 protein is CASSLSTAGEQYF. The DNA of the CDR3 is TGTGCCAGCAGTTTATCCACAGCTGGCGAGCAGTACTTC.

This clonotype was seen more than once but under ten times. The rearrangement uses TRBV24-1 and TRBJ2-5; TRBD2 agrees at 7 bases. Germline V gene sequence: CDR1 KGHDR, CDR2 SFDVKD. Trimming removed 4 bases from V and 1 base from J; junction bases left unmatched: 2. The CDR3 consists of 14 residues. This CDR3 reads CATSEGGTQETQYF. CDR3 coding DNA: TGTGCCACCAGTGAGGGAGGGACCCAAGAGACCCAGTACTTC.